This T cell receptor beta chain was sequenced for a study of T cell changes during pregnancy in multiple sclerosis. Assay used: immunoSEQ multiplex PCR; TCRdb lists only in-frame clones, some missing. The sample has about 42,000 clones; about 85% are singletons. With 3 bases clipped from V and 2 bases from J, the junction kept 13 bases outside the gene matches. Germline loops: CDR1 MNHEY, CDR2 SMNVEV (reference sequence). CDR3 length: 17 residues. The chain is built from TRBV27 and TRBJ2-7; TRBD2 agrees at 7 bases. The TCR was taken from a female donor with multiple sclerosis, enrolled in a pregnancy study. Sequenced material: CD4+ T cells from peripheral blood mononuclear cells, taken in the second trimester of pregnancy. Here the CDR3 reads CASSFRGATSPTYEQYF. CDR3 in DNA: TGTGCCAGCAGTTTTAGGGGAGCGACTAGCCCGACCTACGAGCAGTACTTC.